This T cell receptor (beta chain) originates from a study of cytomegalovirus exposure and HLA in healthy donors. Looking at the study overall: Previous work identified 100 million or so unique TCR beta sequences from about 179 million T cells.

PCR amplification relied on 60 Vbeta primers (plus 13 Jbeta primers). Profiling relied on immunoSEQ multiplex PCR, and the TCRdb table lists in-frame clones only, not all of them. The repertoire includes some 120,000 clones, roughly 85% of them detected once, and more than 3.5% sits in the top ten. In germline, CDR1 is MDHEN, CDR2 SYDVKM. The CDR3 spans 16 residues. Germline trimming cut 2 bases from V and 6 bases from J; bases unmatched to any gene: 10. This TCR derives from a woman in her forties in good health and CMV-seropositive. This rearrangement joins TRBV28 to TRBJ2-7; 10 bases are a match to TRBD1. Input material: PBMCs. The CDR3 is CASSLDPGTGESEQYF. The DNA for the CDR3 is TGTGCCAGCAGTTTAGATCCCGGGACAGGGGAATCCGAGCAGTACTTC.